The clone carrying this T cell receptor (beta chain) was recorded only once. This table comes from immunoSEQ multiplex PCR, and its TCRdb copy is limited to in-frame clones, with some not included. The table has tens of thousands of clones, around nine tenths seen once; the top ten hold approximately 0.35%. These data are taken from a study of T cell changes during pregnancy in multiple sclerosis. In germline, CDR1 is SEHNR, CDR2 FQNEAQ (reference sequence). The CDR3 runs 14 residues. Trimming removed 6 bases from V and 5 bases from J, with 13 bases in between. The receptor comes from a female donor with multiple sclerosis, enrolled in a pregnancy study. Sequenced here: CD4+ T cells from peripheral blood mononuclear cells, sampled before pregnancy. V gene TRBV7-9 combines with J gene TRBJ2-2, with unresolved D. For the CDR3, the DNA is TGTGCCAGCAGTCCTTACCAGAAAACCGGGGAGCTGTTTTTT. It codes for CASSPYQKTGELFF.